This T cell receptor beta chain was sequenced during a study of regulatory T cells in long-lasting Graves disease. Points from the study as a whole: Persistent cases favored TRBV28, TRBJ1-2 and TRBJ2-5. The work looked only at peripheral blood and did not look at thyroid tissue.

Documented time point: persistent/refractory GD, antithyroid drugs over 5 years with positive TRAb. Extracted PBMC RNA gave rise to the TCR library. With V trimmed by 4 bases and J by 0 bases, 8 bases remained unmatched. The CDR3 runs 17 residues. Assembly of TCR beta libraries relied on iRepertoire HTBI primers together with Arm-PCR of CDR3 regions. Under the authors' procedure: Identification across samples found 50 to 80 TRBV and around 15 TRBJ segments. In TCRdb, the multiplex PCR reads were re-called with MiXCR into one record per CDR3 protein. These V and J calls originate from TCRdb's pipeline instead of the authors' own analysis. Counted here are about 290,000 distinct CDR3 sequences, around 23% occurring once; the ten biggest clones make up more than 50%. This clonotype was recorded many times. Its antigen is unidentified.

The rearrangement uses TRBV12-3 or TRBV12-4 and TRBJ1-5, with 8 bases matching TRBD1. Sequencing was performed on peripheral blood mononuclear cells (PBMCs), taken when the disease was refractory, from a patient treated with antithyroid drugs. This sequence was found in a female donor with Graves disease. In DNA form, the CDR3 reads TGTGCCAGCAGTTCTACGACAGGGGTCTATAGCAATCAGCCCCAGCATTTT. Protein product: CASSSTTGVYSNQPQHF.